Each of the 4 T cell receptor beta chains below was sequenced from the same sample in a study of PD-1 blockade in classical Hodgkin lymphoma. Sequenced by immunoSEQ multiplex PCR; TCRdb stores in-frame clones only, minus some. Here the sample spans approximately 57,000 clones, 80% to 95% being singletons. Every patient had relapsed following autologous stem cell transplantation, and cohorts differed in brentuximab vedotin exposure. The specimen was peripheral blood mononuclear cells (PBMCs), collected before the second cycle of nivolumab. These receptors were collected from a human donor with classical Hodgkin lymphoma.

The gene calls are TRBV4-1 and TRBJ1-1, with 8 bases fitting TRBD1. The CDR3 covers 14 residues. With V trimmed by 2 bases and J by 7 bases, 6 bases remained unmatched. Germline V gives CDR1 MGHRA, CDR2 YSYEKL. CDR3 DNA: TGCGCCAGCAGCCAATCGGACAGGGCGGTTGAAGCTTTCTTT. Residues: CASSQSDRAVEAFF.

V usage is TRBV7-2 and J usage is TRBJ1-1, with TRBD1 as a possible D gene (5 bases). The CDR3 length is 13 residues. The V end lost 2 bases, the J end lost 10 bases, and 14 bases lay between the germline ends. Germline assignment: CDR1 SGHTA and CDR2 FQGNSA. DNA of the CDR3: TGTGCCAGCAGCTTAAGGTCTCGGGGCGCAGCTTTCTTT. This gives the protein CASSLRSRGAAFF.

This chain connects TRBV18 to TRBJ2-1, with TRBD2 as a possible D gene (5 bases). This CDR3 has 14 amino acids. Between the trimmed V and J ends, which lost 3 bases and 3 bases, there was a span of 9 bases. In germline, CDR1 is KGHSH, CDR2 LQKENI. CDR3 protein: CASSPAGGYNEQFF. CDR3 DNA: TGTGCCAGCTCACCCGCGGGTGGCTACAATGAGCAGTTCTTC.

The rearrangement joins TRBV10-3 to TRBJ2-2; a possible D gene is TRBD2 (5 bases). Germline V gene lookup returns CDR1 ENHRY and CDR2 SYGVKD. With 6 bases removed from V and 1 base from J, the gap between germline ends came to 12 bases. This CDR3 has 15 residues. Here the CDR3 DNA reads TGTGCCATCAGCTTTCAACTAGAGAACACCGGGGAGCTGTTTTTT. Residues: CAISFQLENTGELFF.